Below, 19 T cell receptor beta chains from the same sample are listed, as sequenced in a study of cytomegalovirus exposure and HLA in healthy donors. The PCR used 60 Vbeta and 13 Jbeta primers. Some clones are missing from TCRdb's copy, which holds only in-frame ones; the method was immunoSEQ multiplex PCR. The table shows under 200,000 clones, with over 60% occurring only once. The sequenced sample was PBMCs. The receptors were sampled from a man between 50 and 59 years old in good health and CMV-seropositive.

The rearrangement links TRBV5-1 to TRBJ2-7, with 9 bases that match TRBD2. The CDR3 runs 14 residues. With V trimmed by 1 base and J by 5 bases, 4 bases remained unmatched. Germline CDR1 is SGHRS and CDR2 is YFSETQ. CDR3 amino acids: CASSLMLAGHEQYF. The CDR3 DNA is TGCGCCAGCAGCTTGATGCTAGCGGGGCACGAGCAGTACTTC.

This clone turned up a few times. The J gene is TRBJ2-1, the V gene TRBV7-9; TRBD2 is a possible D gene (6 bases). CDR1 is SEHNR, CDR2 FQNEAQ, per germline (reference sequence). Trimming took 5 bases from V and 8 from J, leaving 10 bases between them. The CDR3 has 12 residues. The CDR3 DNA sequence: TGTGCCAGCAGCCCCGAGCGGGATGAGCAGTTCTTC. This encodes CASSPERDEQFF.

The chain recombines TRBV7-9 with TRBJ1-1; 9 bases align to TRBD1. Germline loops: CDR1 SEHNR, CDR2 FQNEAQ (reference sequence). This CDR3 is 17 amino acids long. V gave up 6 bases and J gave up 1 base; unmatched junction bases: 12. The CDR3 sequence: CASSSIPGQGRNTEAFF. The CDR3 DNA is TGTGCCAGCAGTTCTATCCCGGGACAGGGCAGGAACACTGAAGCTTTCTTT.

This clone was observed a handful of times. Germline is not matched at one junction end, which may reflect a read error. V usage is TRBV6-6 and J usage is TRBJ2-1; 9 bases fit TRBD2. The CDR3 length is 14 residues. Germline CDR1 MNHNY, CDR2 SVGAGI (reference sequence). The CDR3 is CASSPGTSPSTPLF. The CDR3 DNA is TGTGCCAGCAGTCCCGGGACTAGCCCATCCACCCCACTCTTC.

The V and J genes are TRBV5-1 and TRBJ1-1; a weak D match, TRBD1 (5 bases). Deletions cut 1 base from V and 2 bases from J, with 12 bases between. The CDR3 has 15 residues. The germline V gene has CDR1 SGHRS and CDR2 YFSETQ. In DNA form, the CDR3 reads TGCGCCAGCAGCTTGCGGGGGGGAGGCAACACTGAAGCTTTCTTT. As protein: CASSLRGGGNTEAFF.

Written as DNA, the CDR3 is TGTGCCAGCAGCTTAGGACTAGCGACTCCCTACGAGCAGTACTTC. Protein sequence: CASSLGLATPYEQYF. This sequence joins TRBV7-6 and TRBJ2-7; 8 nucleotides agree with TRBD2. V was pared by 1 base and J by 2 bases, with 4 bases of the junction left unmatched. The length of the CDR3 is 15 residues. Germline loops: CDR1 SGHVS, CDR2 FNYEAQ.

The chain has TRBV29-1 and TRBJ2-5, with TRBD1 as a possible D gene (5 bases). The CDR3 has 14 amino acids. The V gene's germline CDR1 is SQVTM and CDR2 ANQGSEA. Trimming left V 1 base short and J 4 bases short, with 13 bases between. Here the CDR3 reads CSVEGGAFGETQYF. The CDR3 region has the DNA TGCAGCGTTGAAGGGGGCGCGTTCGGAGAGACCCAGTACTTC.

The rearrangement links TRBV5-4 to TRBJ2-3; 7 nucleotides line up with TRBD1. Germline V gene sequence: CDR1 SGHNT, CDR2 YYREEE (reference sequence). J was trimmed by 8 bases and V by 6 bases; bases with no gene match: 3. The CDR3 sequence is 11 residues long. CDR3: CASIYRGTQYF. DNA for the CDR3: TGTGCCAGCATCTACAGGGGTACGCAGTATTTT.

The chain links TRBV7-3 to TRBJ2-2; D is unclear. Trimming cost V 2 bases and J 5 bases, with 18 bases left between them. The CDR3 extends over 17 amino acids. Germline assignment: CDR1 SGHTA and CDR2 FQGTGA. In nucleotides, the CDR3 is TGTGCCAGCAGCTTATGGAAAGCCAGAGCGATTACCGGGGAGCTGTTTTTT. This sequence encodes CASSLWKARAITGELFF.

This chain connects TRBV19 to TRBJ1-6; D might be TRBD1 (5 bases). In germline, CDR1 is LNHDA, CDR2 SQIVND (reference sequence). Trimming took 7 bases from V and 11 from J, leaving 18 bases between them. The length of the CDR3 is 14 residues. Written as DNA, the CDR3 is TGTGCCAGTAAGTGGGGGGGGATTGAGGCACCCCTCCACTTT. Its protein is CASKWGGIEAPLHF.

V usage is TRBV18 and J usage is TRBJ2-1; TRBD1 is a possible D gene (5 bases). Trimming stripped 1 base from V and 8 bases from J, with 12 bases between. The CDR3 spans 14 residues. Per germline, CDR1 KGHSH and CDR2 LQKENI. CDR3 DNA: TGTGCCAGCTCACCACGTGCCAGGGCGGATGAGCAGTTCTTC. It codes for CASSPRARADEQFF.

The chain combines TRBV19 with TRBJ2-1, with D maybe TRBD1 (5 bases). CDR3 size: 17 residues. V lost 1 base and J 0 bases, leaving 13 bases between the germline ends. The germline V gene has CDR1 LNHDA and CDR2 SQIVND (reference sequence). The CDR3 bases are TGTGCCAGTAGTATAGGGGGCTCAATGAGCTCCTACAATGAGCAGTTCTTC. Encoded protein: CASSIGGSMSSYNEQFF. The full variable domain, its missing parts supplied by reference TRBV19 and TRBJ2-1, is DGGITQSPKYLFRKEGQNVTLSCEQNLNHDAMYWYRQDPGQGLRLIYYSQIVNDFQKGDIAEGYSVSREKKESFPLTVTSAQKNPTAFYLCASSIGGSMSSYNEQFFGPGTRLTVL.

The genes are TRBV6-1 and TRBJ1-5, with unresolved D. Germline V gives CDR1 MNHNS, CDR2 SASEGT. V lost 6 bases, J lost 5 bases, and 11 bases lay in between. There are 13 residues in the CDR3. CDR3 in amino acids: CASSANADQPQHF. The CDR3 DNA is TGTGCCAGCAGCGCGAACGCCGATCAGCCCCAGCATTTT.

The rearrangement links TRBV7-8 to TRBJ1-2; D might be TRBD1 (6 bases). The CDR3 is made up of 15 amino acids. Between the trimmed V and J ends, which lost 3 bases and 5 bases, there was a span of 16 bases. CDR1 is SGHVS, CDR2 FQNEAQ, per germline. Here the CDR3 DNA reads TGTGCCAGCAGCTTCGGGCGGACAGACCTATATGGCTACACCTTC. Translation gives CASSFGRTDLYGYTF.

This clone was observed a few times. This rearrangement joins TRBV28 to TRBJ1-2, with D hard to call. The CDR3 runs to 14 residues. V lost 1 base to trimming and J lost 4 bases, with 10 bases between them. Germline lookup yields CDR1 MDHEN and CDR2 SYDVKM. This chain's CDR3 is CASSLFGEGYGYTF. CDR3 coding DNA: TGTGCCAGCAGTTTATTTGGGGAGGGCTATGGCTACACCTTC.

This clone has a single count. The chain combines TRBV15 with TRBJ2-1; a possible D gene is TRBD2 (5 bases). Germline V gene data show CDR1 as LNHNV and CDR2 as YYDKDF (reference sequence). Trimming pared 0 bases from V and 4 bases from J, leaving 10 bases between. The CDR3 runs 15 residues. The CDR3, as DNA: TGTGCCACCAGCAGAGACCCCGGGAATTACAATGAGCAGTTCTTC. Translating it yields CATSRDPGNYNEQFF.

This chain connects TRBV2 to TRBJ2-7; 9 bases are a match to TRBD2. The CDR3 totals 14 residues. Germline V CDR1 and CDR2: SNHLY, FYNNEI. V lost 8 bases and J lost 6; bases outside the gene matches: 11. The CDR3 region is CASLPPRGGGEQYV. The CDR3 nucleotides are TGTGCCAGCCTACCTCCGCGGGGGGGCGGCGAGCAGTACGTC.

The chain has TRBV4-1 and TRBJ1-6, with TRBD1 matching 7 bases. V was pared by 4 bases and J by 5 bases, with 5 bases of the junction left unmatched. This CDR3 has 15 residues. Germline V CDR1 and CDR2: MGHRA, YSYEKL. For the CDR3, the DNA is TGCGCCAGCAGCCCGACAGGGACGGATAATTCACCCCTCCACTTT. It encodes CASSPTGTDNSPLHF.

This clone was seen a single time. V is TRBV10-3 and J is TRBJ1-2, with D uncertain. This CDR3 region has 15 residues. CDR1 is ENHRY and CDR2 is SYGVKD in the germline V gene. Between the trimmed V and J ends, which lost 3 bases and 0 bases, there was a span of 11 bases. CDR3 in DNA: TGTGCCATCAGTGATGAGGTCAAGACTAACTATGGCTACACCTTC. This gives the protein CAISDEVKTNYGYTF.